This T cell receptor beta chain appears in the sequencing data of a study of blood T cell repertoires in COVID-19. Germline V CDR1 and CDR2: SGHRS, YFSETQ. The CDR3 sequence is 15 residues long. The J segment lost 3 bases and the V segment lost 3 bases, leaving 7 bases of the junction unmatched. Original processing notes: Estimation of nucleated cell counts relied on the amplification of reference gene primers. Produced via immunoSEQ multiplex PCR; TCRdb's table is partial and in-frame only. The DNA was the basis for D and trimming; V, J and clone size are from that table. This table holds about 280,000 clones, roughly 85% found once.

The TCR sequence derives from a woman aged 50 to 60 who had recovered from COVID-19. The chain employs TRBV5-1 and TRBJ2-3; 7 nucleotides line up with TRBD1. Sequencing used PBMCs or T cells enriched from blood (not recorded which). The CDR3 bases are TGCGCCAGCAGCTCATACGGGACAGTTACAGATACGCAGTATTTT. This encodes CASSSYGTVTDTQYF.